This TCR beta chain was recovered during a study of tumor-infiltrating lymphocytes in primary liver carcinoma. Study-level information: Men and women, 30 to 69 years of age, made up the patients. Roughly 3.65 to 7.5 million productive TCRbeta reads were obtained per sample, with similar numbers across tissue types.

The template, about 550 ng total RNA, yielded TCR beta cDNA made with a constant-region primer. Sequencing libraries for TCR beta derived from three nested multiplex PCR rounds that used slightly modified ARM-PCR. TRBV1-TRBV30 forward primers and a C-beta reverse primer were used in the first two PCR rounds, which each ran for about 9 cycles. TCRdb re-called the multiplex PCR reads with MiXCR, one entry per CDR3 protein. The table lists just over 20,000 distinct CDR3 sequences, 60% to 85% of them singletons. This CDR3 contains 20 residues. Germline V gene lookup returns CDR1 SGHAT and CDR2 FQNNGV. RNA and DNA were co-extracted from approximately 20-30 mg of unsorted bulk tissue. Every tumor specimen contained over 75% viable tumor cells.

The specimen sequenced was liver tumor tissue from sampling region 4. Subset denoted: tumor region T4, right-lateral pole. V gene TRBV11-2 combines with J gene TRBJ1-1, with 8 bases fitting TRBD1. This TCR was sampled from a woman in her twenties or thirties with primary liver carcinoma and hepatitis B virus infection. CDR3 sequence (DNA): TGTTCCTGCAGCGCTCGGGACAGGAGGCGCAAGAGGTGTAGTAACACTGAAGCTTTCTTT. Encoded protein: CSCSARDRRRKRCSNTEAFF.